The 6 T cell receptor beta chains below come from one sample, sequenced in a study of T-cell memory formation after mild COVID-19. A single record per CDR3 protein comes from TCRdb applying MiXCR to the 5' RACE reads. The sample records fewer than 700,000 distinct CDR3 sequences, roughly 21% being singletons. Sample: PBMCs or a T cell subset sorted from them (not recorded which). Receptors were obtained from an adult woman who had mild COVID-19 (a few samples of this study predate the infection). Cell type and time point are not known.

J is TRBJ2-7 and V is TRBV13; maybe TRBD2 (6 bases). Per the germline V gene, CDR1 is PRHDT and CDR2 is FYEKMQ (reference sequence). The CDR3 spans 16 residues. Trimming cost V 4 bases and J 2 bases, with 18 bases left between them. CDR3 region: CASSSLWRGAPYEQYF. The CDR3 region has the DNA TGTGCCAGCAGCTCCCTCTGGAGGGGCGCCCCCTACGAGCAGTACTTC.

The chain recombines TRBV7-3 with TRBJ2-1; 8 bases are a match to TRBD1. The CDR3 has 15 residues. Germline V CDR1 and CDR2: SGHTA, FQGTGA. Unmatched junction bases numbered 9, after V lost 5 bases and J lost 6 bases. The CDR3 DNA sequence: TGTGCCAGCAGCCTCGACAGGGGCAAGGGCAATGAGCAGTTCTTC. Translation: CASSLDRGKGNEQFF.

CDR3: CASSWLLADTHNEQFF. CDR3 DNA sequence: TGTGCCAGCAGTTGGTTACTAGCGGACACCCACAATGAGCAGTTCTTC. The V gene is TRBV5-6, the J gene TRBJ2-1, with 8 bases fitting TRBD2. The CDR3 totals 16 residues. The ends lost 5 bases at V and 5 bases at J; junction bases unmatched: 12. Germline lookup yields CDR1 SGHDT and CDR2 YYEEEE.

This clonotype was seen only a few times. The genes are TRBV5-1 and TRBJ1-1; TRBD1 aligns across 7 bases. The CDR3 is 16 residues long. V dropped 0 bases and J dropped 1; count of bases not matched to a gene: 6. Germline V gives CDR1 SGHRS, CDR2 YFSETQ. In nucleotides, the CDR3 is TGCGCCAGCAGCTTGGAATTTTACAGGGGGAACACTGAAGCTTTCTTT. Translating gives CASSLEFYRGNTEAFF.

The V call is TRBV7-8, the J call TRBJ1-1; D possibly corresponds to TRBD1 (5 bases). V shed 3 bases and J shed 4 bases, with 9 bases lying between them. This CDR3 has 13 residues. The V gene's germline CDR1 is SGHVS and CDR2 FQNEAQ. This CDR3 reads CASSFGGPTEAFF. CDR3 in DNA: TGTGCCAGCAGCTTTGGGGGACCCACTGAAGCTTTCTTT.

This chain links TRBV20-1 with TRBJ1-2; D might be TRBD1 (5 bases). The CDR3 is 13 residues long. The V gene lost 5 bases and the J gene lost 1 base, with 11 bases spanning the gap. Germline V lookup: CDR1 DFQATT, CDR2 SNEGSKA (reference sequence). CDR3 nucleotides: TGCAGTGCTCCTGGGACGCATAACTATGGCTACACCTTC. Encoded protein: CSAPGTHNYGYTF.